This T cell receptor beta chain came from a study of T cells expressing NK-cell markers. Study-wide background: Cells sorted as CD3+CD56+NKG2C+, CD3+CD56+NKG2C- and CD3+CD56-NKG2C+ T cells supplied the TCR beta repertoires.

Findings and limits, study-wide: Of CD8+ T cells, about 1.0-8% belonged to dominant NKG2C+ clonotypes in six donors. It is unclear if expanded NKG2C-expressing clones target HCMV antigens.

5'RACE template switching with UMIs generated TCR beta cDNA. Each CDR3 protein gets one entry in TCRdb, which reprocessed the 5' RACE reads and gives no DNA. This specimen shows approximately 550,000 distinct CDR3 sequences; the ten leading clones hold approximately 3.6%. As regards this clonotype: Its cognate antigen is unknown.

CDR1 is DFQATT and CDR2 is SNEGSKA in the germline V gene (reference sequence). CDR3 size: 17 residues. This TCR came from a man aged 18 to 30 in good health. The specimen was blood T cells: a sorted CD56 or NKG2C T cell subset, CD4+ or CD8+ T cells, or bulk PBMC T cells (not recorded which). The genes are TRBV20-1 and TRBJ1-1. The CDR3 sequence: CSARGRVAETMNTEAFF.